These 19 T cell receptor beta chains originate from one sample sequenced in a study of blood T cells in healthy people across ages. Primers used in a second PCR of about 7 to 12 cycles were a sample-barcoded 5' primer and a J-beta primer mix. TCRdb passed the 5' RACE reads through MiXCR, listing each CDR3 protein once. The sample lists 700,000 to 900,000 distinct CDR3 sequences; approximately 55% were seen once. Sample: blood. The receptors derive from a man at least 80 years old in good health.

This clonotype was detected once. V usage is TRBV20-1 and J usage is TRBJ2-3, with no clear D. The CDR3 sequence is 15 residues long. Between the trimmed V and J ends, which lost 2 bases and 2 bases, there was a span of 14 bases. CDR1 is DFQATT, CDR2 SNEGSKA, per germline (reference sequence). CDR3 DNA: TGCAGTGCTAGAAAGGAGACCCTCTCCACAGATACGCAGTATTTT. Translating gives CSARKETLSTDTQYF.

For this clonotype: One end of the junction is discordant with germline, which a read error may explain. The chain is built from TRBV3-1 and TRBJ1-5; tentatively, D is TRBD1 (6 bases). The length of the CDR3 is 17 residues. Per germline, CDR1 LGHDT and CDR2 YNNKEL (reference sequence). CDR3 residues: CAGSQGGAGRANQPQHF. The CDR3, as DNA: TGTGCCGGCAGCCAAGGGGGGGCGGGTAGAGCAAATCAGCCCCAGCATTTT. Full variable domain (rest looked up from reference TRBV3-1 and TRBJ1-5): DTAVSQTPKYLVTQMGNDKSIKCEQNLGHDTMYWYKQDSKKFLKIMFSYNNKELIINETVPNRFSPKSPDKAHLNLHINSLELGDSAVYFCAGSQGGAGRANQPQHFGDGTRLSIL.

The V and J genes are TRBV7-9 and TRBJ2-3; tentatively, D is TRBD2 (6 bases). V was pared by 6 bases and J by 14 bases, with 21 bases between. The CDR3 is made up of 13 amino acids. Germline-derived CDR1 and CDR2 are SEHNR and FQNEAQ (reference sequence). The CDR3 DNA reads as TGTGCCAGCAGTCAACGCCTTGAGGGAGGCGCGTATTTT. As protein: CASSQRLEGGAYF.

This clonotype was picked up a small number of times. This rearrangement joins TRBV20-1 to TRBJ2-5; 12 bases agree with TRBD2. CDR1 and CDR2 (germline): DFQATT, SNEGSKA (reference sequence). This CDR3 has 14 amino acids. Trimming cost V 1 base and J 11 bases; bases outside gene matches: 8. DNA for the CDR3: TGCAGTGCTAGAGGACTAGCGGGGGTAGAGGGGCAGTACTTC. Translation gives CSARGLAGVEGQYF.

V usage is TRBV20-1 and J usage is TRBJ2-1; 7 nucleotides align to TRBD1. Unmatched junction bases numbered 8, after V lost 0 bases and J lost 0 bases. The CDR3 extends over 17 amino acids. Per the germline V gene, CDR1 is DFQATT and CDR2 is SNEGSKA (reference sequence). DNA of the CDR3: TGCAGTGCTAGAGATTGGGGGACAGCAAGCTCCTACAATGAGCAGTTCTTC. This codes for CSARDWGTASSYNEQFF.

This clonotype was picked up one time. V is TRBV29-1 and J is TRBJ2-5, with 10 bases aligning to TRBD1. The CDR3 consists of 14 residues. Germline CDR1 is SQVTM and CDR2 is ANQGSEA. The CDR3 sequence is CRVVWGQGHSEQYF. CDR3 nucleotide sequence: TGCAGGGTCGTTTGGGGACAGGGGCATTCTGAGCAGTACTTC.

As regards this clonotype: Possible read error: a much larger clone is one base away. The chain links TRBV13 to TRBJ2-7; 7 bases line up with TRBD2. V dropped 5 bases and J dropped 5; count of bases not matched to a gene: 12. The CDR3 length is 15 residues. Germline V gives CDR1 PRHDT, CDR2 FYEKMQ (reference sequence). The CDR3 is CASSMDEGGRDEQYF. CDR3 DNA sequence: TGTGCCAGCAGCATGGATGAGGGAGGGCGGGACGAGCAGTACTTC.

This clonotype was detected only a few times. The chain joins TRBV29-1 to TRBJ2-7; the D gene is possibly TRBD1 (5 bases). The germline CDR1 and CDR2 sequences are SQVTM and ANQGSEA. The CDR3 is 12 residues long. The V and J ends lost 6 bases and 3 bases respectively, with 12 bases between them. The CDR3 coding sequence is TGCAGCGTAACAACGGACATCTACGAGCAGTACTTC. Protein: CSVTTDIYEQYF.

This clonotype appeared many times. V gene TRBV3-1 combines with J gene TRBJ1-1; D is unresolved. Trimming took off 0 bases at V and 11 bases at J, with 19 bases between the two ends. This CDR3 comprises 15 residues. Germline CDR1 is LGHDT and CDR2 is YNNKEL (reference sequence). CDR3 sequence (DNA): TGTGCCAGCAGCCAAGATCGAGGACGGGTCGCTTTGGCTTTCTTT. Its protein product is CASSQDRGRVALAFF.

There are a few counts of this clonotype. With a much larger clone just one base away, this may be a read error. The chain employs TRBV4-2 and TRBJ2-1; D remains unclear. The V end lost 0 bases, the J end lost 4 bases, and 10 bases lay between the germline ends. Looked up from germline, CDR1 is LGHNA and CDR2 is YNFKEQ. The length of the CDR3 is 15 residues. In nucleotides, the CDR3 is TGTGCCAGCAGCCAAGATAGAACGGAGTACAATGAGCAGTTCTTC. Translation: CASSQDRTEYNEQFF.

The chain combines TRBV6-6 with TRBJ2-7; the match to TRBD1 covers 11 bases. The CDR3 runs to 14 residues. Germline CDR1 is MNHNY and CDR2 is SVGAGI (reference sequence). J was trimmed by 3 bases and V by 6 bases; bases with no gene match: 4. CDR3 nucleotides: TGTGCCAGCAGAGACGGGACAGGGGGCTACGAGCAGTACTTC. Its protein product is CASRDGTGGYEQYF.

J is TRBJ2-4 and V is TRBV9; no definite D call. The end of the DNA is better explained by TRBJ2-7, so the J call may be wrong. CDR3 size: 11 residues. The germline CDR1 and CDR2 sequences are SGDLS and YYNGEE. The CDR3 bases are TGTGCCAGCACCGAAACCTACGAGCAGTACTTC. Amino acid sequence: CASTETYEQYF.

This clonotype was detected a few times. The chain joins TRBV2 to TRBJ2-7, with D tentatively TRBD2 (6 bases). The CDR3 is made up of 14 amino acids. Germline values: CDR1 SNHLY, CDR2 FYNNEI. Trimming pared 5 bases from V and 4 bases from J, leaving 15 bases between. CDR3: CASSPRGFGYEQYF. CDR3 in DNA: TGTGCCAGCAGTCCACGGGGGTTTGGATACGAGCAGTACTTC. The entire variable domain, with the rest obtained from reference TRBV2 and TRBJ2-7, is as follows: EPEVTQTPSHQVTQMGQEVILRCVPISNHLYFYWYRQILGQKVEFLVSFYNNEISEKSEIFDDQFSVERPDGSNFTLKIRSTKLEDSAMYFCASSPRGFGYEQYFGPGTRLTVT.

The gene calls are TRBV20-1 and TRBJ2-1, with TRBD2 matching 8 bases. The CDR3 extends over 14 amino acids. Trimming cost V 8 bases and J 7 bases; bases outside gene matches: 13. Germline loops: CDR1 DFQATT, CDR2 SNEGSKA (reference sequence). CDR3 sequence reads: CSTSRAGTRNEQFF. The DNA for the CDR3 is TGCAGTACTTCCCGCGCCGGGACTAGGAATGAGCAGTTCTTC.

For this clonotype: One end of the junction varies from germline; a read error may be responsible. V usage is TRBV6-2 or TRBV6-3 and J usage is TRBJ2-1; D unresolved. This CDR3 spans 13 amino acids. The germline CDR1 and CDR2 sequences are MNHEY and SVGEGT. CDR3 sequence (DNA): TGTGCCAACAGTTACTCTACCTACAATGAGCAGTTCTTC. Translating it yields CANSYSTYNEQFF.

The V call is TRBV20-1, the J call TRBJ2-1, with D tentatively TRBD1 (5 bases). The V gene lost 2 bases and the J gene lost 0 bases, with 11 bases spanning the gap. The length of the CDR3 is 15 residues. Germline lookup yields CDR1 DFQATT and CDR2 SNEGSKA (reference sequence). The DNA of the CDR3 is TGCAGTGCTAGACAGACAGCTCGCTCCTACAATGAGCAGTTCTTC. It specifies CSARQTARSYNEQFF.

This clonotype came up many times. The rearrangement uses TRBV4-2 and TRBJ2-7; TRBD2 matches 13 bases. V was pared by 4 bases and J by 3 bases, with 3 bases of the junction left unmatched. This CDR3 is built from 15 residues. CDR1 is LGHNA, CDR2 YNFKEQ, per germline. The CDR3 loop reads CASSLGTSGNYEQYF. Written as DNA, the CDR3 is TGTGCCAGCAGCCTAGGGACTAGCGGGAACTACGAGCAGTACTTC.

The J gene is TRBJ2-1, the V gene TRBV20-1; 13 positions agree with TRBD2. Germline V lookup: CDR1 DFQATT, CDR2 SNEGSKA (reference sequence). The CDR3 has 15 amino acids. Unmatched junction bases numbered 6, after V lost 5 bases and J lost 5 bases. This chain's CDR3 is CSAPILAGGDNEQFF. In DNA form, the CDR3 reads TGCAGTGCTCCCATACTAGCGGGAGGGGACAATGAGCAGTTCTTC.

The chain joins TRBV28 to TRBJ1-2; TRBD1 aligns across 9 bases. Trimming at V came to 6 bases and at J to 3 bases, leaving 8 bases not matched to a gene. Per the germline V gene, CDR1 is MDHEN and CDR2 is SYDVKM. The CDR3 runs 15 residues. The CDR3 DNA reads TGTGCCAGCAGGGGAGACAGGGGGTCATACTATGGCTACACCTTC. The encoded protein is CASRGDRGSYYGYTF.